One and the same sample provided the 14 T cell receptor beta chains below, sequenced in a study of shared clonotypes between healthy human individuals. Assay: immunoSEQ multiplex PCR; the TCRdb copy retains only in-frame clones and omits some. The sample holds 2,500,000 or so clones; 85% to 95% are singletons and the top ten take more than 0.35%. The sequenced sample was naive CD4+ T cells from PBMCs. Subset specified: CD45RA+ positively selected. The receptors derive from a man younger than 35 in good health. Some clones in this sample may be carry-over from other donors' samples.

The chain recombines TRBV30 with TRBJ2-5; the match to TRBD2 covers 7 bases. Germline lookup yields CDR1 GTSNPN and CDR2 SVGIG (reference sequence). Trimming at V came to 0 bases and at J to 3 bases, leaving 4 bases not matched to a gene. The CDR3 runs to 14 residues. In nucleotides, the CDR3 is TGTGCCTGGAGTGTCGGGGGGAAAAAAGAGACCCAGTACTTC. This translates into CAWSVGGKKETQYF.

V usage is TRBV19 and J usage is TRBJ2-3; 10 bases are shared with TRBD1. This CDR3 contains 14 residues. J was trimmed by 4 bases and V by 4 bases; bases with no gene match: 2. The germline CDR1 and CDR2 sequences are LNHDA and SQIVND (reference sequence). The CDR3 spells CASSRDRGADTQYF. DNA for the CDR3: TGTGCCAGTAGTAGGGACAGGGGTGCAGATACGCAGTATTTT.

The CDR3 here is CASSRGLGSLSGNTIYF. The CDR3 nucleotides are TGTGCCAGCAGTCGGGGGCTGGGCTCACTCTCTGGAAACACCATATATTTT. The chain recombines TRBV28 with TRBJ1-3, with a possible D match to TRBD1 (6 bases). V was cut by 5 bases and J by 0 bases, with 17 bases left in between. This CDR3 is built from 17 residues. The germline gives CDR1 MDHEN, CDR2 SYDVKM.

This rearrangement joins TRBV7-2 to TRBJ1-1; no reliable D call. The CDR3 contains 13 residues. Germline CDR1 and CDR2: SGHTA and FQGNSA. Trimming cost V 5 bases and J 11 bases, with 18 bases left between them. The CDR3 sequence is CASSPGGPLGAFF. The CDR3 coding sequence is TGTGCCAGCAGCCCAGGCGGCCCTCTAGGGGCTTTCTTT.

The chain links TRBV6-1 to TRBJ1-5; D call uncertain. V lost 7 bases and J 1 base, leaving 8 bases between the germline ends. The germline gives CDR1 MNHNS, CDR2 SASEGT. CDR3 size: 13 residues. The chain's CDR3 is CASTSVSNQPQHF. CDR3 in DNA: TGTGCCAGCACATCGGTAAGCAATCAGCCCCAGCATTTT.

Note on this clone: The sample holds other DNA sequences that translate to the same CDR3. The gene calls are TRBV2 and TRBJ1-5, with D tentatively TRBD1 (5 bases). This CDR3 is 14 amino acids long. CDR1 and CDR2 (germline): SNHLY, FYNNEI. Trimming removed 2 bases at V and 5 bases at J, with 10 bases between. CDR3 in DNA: TGTGCCAGCAGTGAACGTACAGGCGATCAGCCCCAGCATTTT. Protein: CASSERTGDQPQHF.

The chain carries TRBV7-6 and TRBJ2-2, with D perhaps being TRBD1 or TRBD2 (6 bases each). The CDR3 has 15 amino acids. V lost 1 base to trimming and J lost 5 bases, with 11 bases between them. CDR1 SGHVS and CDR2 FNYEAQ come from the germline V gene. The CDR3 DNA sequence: TGTGCCAGCAGCTTAGGGCGGAGGGGGACCGGGGAGCTGTTTTTT. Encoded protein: CASSLGRRGTGELFF.

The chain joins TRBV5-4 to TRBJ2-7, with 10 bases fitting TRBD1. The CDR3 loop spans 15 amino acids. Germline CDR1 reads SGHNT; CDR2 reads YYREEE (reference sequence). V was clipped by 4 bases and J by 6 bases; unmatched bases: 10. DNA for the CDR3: TGTGCCAGCAGCCGACAGGGGGCAATAGTCTCCGAGCAGTACTTC. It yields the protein CASSRQGAIVSEQYF.

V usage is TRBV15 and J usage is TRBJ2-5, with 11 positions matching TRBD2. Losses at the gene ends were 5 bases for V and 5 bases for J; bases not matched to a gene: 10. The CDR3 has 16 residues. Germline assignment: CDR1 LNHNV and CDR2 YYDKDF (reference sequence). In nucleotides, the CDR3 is TGTGCCACCAGCCGGACTAGCGGGCCCCGCCTGGAGACCCAGTACTTC. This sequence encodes CATSRTSGPRLETQYF.

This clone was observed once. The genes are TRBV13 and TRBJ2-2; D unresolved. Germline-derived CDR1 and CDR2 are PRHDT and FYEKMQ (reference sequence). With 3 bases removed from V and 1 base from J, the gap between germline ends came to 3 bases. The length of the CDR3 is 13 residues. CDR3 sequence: CASSFRNTGELFF. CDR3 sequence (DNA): TGTGCCAGCAGCTTCAGGAACACCGGGGAGCTGTTTTTT.

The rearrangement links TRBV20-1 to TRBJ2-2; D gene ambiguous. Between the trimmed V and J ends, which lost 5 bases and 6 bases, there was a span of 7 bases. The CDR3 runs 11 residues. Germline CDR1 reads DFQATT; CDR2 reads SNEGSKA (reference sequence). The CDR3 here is CSAARSGELFF. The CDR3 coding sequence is TGCAGTGCTGCCCGGTCCGGGGAGCTGTTTTTT.

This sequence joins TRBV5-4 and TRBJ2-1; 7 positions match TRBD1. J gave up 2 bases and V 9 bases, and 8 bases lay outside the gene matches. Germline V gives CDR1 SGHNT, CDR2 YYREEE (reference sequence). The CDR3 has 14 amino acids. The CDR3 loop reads CAMTGIRTYNEQFF. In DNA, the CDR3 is TGTGCCATGACAGGGATTCGCACCTACAATGAGCAGTTCTTC.

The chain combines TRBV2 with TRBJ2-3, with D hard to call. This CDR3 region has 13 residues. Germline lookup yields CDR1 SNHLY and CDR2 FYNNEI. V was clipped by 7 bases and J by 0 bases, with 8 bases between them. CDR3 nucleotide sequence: TGTGCCAGCATTTTCCCTAGCACAGATACGCAGTATTTT. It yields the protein CASIFPSTDTQYF.

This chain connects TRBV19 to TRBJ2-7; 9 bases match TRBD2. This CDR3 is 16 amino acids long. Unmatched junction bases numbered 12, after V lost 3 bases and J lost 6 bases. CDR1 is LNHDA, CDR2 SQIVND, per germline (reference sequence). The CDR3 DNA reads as TGTGCCAGTAGTATCCGGACTCCTAGCGGGGTTTTCGAGCAGTACTTC. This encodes CASSIRTPSGVFEQYF.